This TCR beta chain was found in a study of blood T cell repertoires in COVID-19. Study background: From the United States, Italy and Spain came samples of acute and convalescent COVID-19.

As originally analysed: Reference gene primer amplification in the assay estimated nucleated cell counts. Produced via immunoSEQ multiplex PCR; TCRdb's table is partial and in-frame only. D and trimming come from the DNA, and the V and J calls and clone size come from that table. The table has some 40,000 clones, 75% to 90% seen once. This CDR3 has 16 residues. Germline CDR1 and CDR2: SEHNR and FQNEAQ (reference sequence). The ends lost 1 base at V and 7 bases at J; junction bases unmatched: 12. The V call is TRBV7-9, the J call TRBJ2-7; TRBD1 matches 8 bases. The source is a man in his sixties or seventies with acute or convalescent COVID-19. The specimen sequenced was peripheral blood. CDR3 DNA sequence: TGTGCCAGCAGCTTAGGACAGGGGAACAGGATGGGAGAGCAGTACTTC. It encodes CASSLGQGNRMGEQYF.